The sequence of this TCR beta chain was determined in a study of PD-1 blockade in classical Hodgkin lymphoma (TCRdb year 2020). With respect to the entire study: Nivolumab dosing was 3 mg/kg intravenously every 2 weeks, continuing until either disease progression or unacceptable toxicity. To define a peripheral blood immune signature of response to PD-1 blockade in classical Hodgkin lymphoma, the study combined TCR beta sequencing with CyTOF.

Regarding this clone: It lacks a known antigen. Nothing much larger sits one base from this clone, and base qualities are not available.

The time point label, as the study defines it: cycle 2 day 1 (C2D1) of nivolumab. Every trial patient had relapsed after autologous stem cell transplantation, and cohorts A, B and C differed in prior brentuximab vedotin exposure. The trial cohort comprised approximately 55 patients with relapsed/refractory classical Hodgkin lymphoma whose best overall responses were complete response, partial response or progressive disease. Single-agent nivolumab was administered to trial patients in the multi-cohort phase II CheckMate 205 trial. An independent review committee assessed best overall response using the 2007 International Working Group response criteria. Trial PBMCs were collected immediately before nivolumab initiation (C1D1) and during therapy at cycle 2 day 1 and cycle 4 day 1. After peripheral blood was drawn into 8 mL Vacutainer Cell Preparation Tubes, PBMCs were isolated by centrifugation and then cryopreserved.

The Qiagen DNeasy kit was used to extract genomic DNA both from unsorted PBMCs and from the negatively selected CD4+ and CD8+ fractions. TCR beta CDR3 regions were subjected to amplification by immunoSEQ multiplex PCR with primers that anneal to V and J segments. A synthetic immune receptor repertoire was used to minimize amplification bias, and any remaining bias was removed computationally after sequencing. The paper's data handling went like this. Repertoire diversity was quantified as the Shannon entropy index using custom Python scripts. Unsorted, CD4+ and CD8+ repertoires were examined separately, except in combined analyses, for which CD4+ and CD8+ sequences were merged in silico. A clone was considered expanded if an increase in frequency of at least 2-fold after treatment relative to C1D1 was found, and a pseudocount of 0.5 was applied to clones undetected at baseline. Clones with 0 or 1 copy at C1D1 were defined as singleton clones, while clones with 2 or more copies were defined as non-singleton clones. Clones expanded in unsorted samples were labelled as CD4+, CD8+ or unknown by matching protein sequences in sorted samples from the same patient. Wilcoxon tests on paired samples were used to test diversity changes from C1D1 to C4D1. Not all clones reach the TCRdb copy of this immuneACCESS table, which keeps in-frame sequences only. Checked studies attribute under half of the gap to unresolved V genes and leave the rest unexplained. D and trimming come from the DNA, and the V and J calls and clone size come from that table. The sample table shows some 23,000 clones, and about 83% are seen once. The top ten clonotypes cover approximately 8% of the sample.

Broad study findings and their caveats: CD4+ but not CD8+ TCR diversity rose significantly by C4D1 (p=0.0027 vs p=0.16), most apparent in complete responders (p=0.02). Only a single clinical trial cohort was studied, and what caused the repertoire differences, possibly disease activity or prior therapy, remained undefined. Patients starting nivolumab less than 1 year after ASCT had lower diversity and were excluded from later analyses to avoid confounding by immune reconstitution. Baseline diversity similar to that of newly diagnosed patients was observed in trial patients achieving complete response, whereas significantly lower diversity was observed in partial responders and progressors. Baseline TCR diversity was reported to be lower in newly diagnosed patients than in healthy donors, and even lower in relapsed/refractory patients.

The germline V gene gives CDR1 as SGHRS and CDR2 as YFSETQ. V is pared back by 2 bases and J by 1 base, with 9 bases lying between the germline termini. The CDR3 contains 15 residues, cysteine and phenylalanine counted. Only CDR3 DNA is held: 45 bases, read in frame from base 1. The sample was peripheral blood mononuclear cells (PBMCs), taken before the second cycle of nivolumab. The source of this sequence is a human donor with classical Hodgkin lymphoma. Recombination joined TRBV5-1 with TRBJ2-2, with the identity of the D gene unclear. The CDR3 region has the sequence CASSFPAGNTGELFF. The nucleotide sequence is given as TGCGCCAGCAGCTTTCCCGCAGGGAACACCGGGGAGCTGTTTTTT.